This TCR beta chain was retrieved from a study of T cell responses to AZD1222 COVID-19 vaccine. Findings of the study overall: Females outnumbered males among donors, who were mostly white British; clonal diversity was possibly underestimated.

In the case of this clone: Its antigen is unidentified. Other DNA sequences in the sample encode the same CDR3.

Trimming removed 1 base from V and 3 bases from J, with 10 bases in between. CDR1 is LNHDA, CDR2 SQIVND, per germline (reference sequence). CDR3 length: 15 amino acids. Here immunoSEQ multiplex PCR was the method, and the copy in TCRdb shows in-frame clones only, minus some. The sample gives under 85,000 clones, about 90% of which show up once; roughly a quarter is in the top ten. The starting material was peripheral blood, obtained on day 0 of AZD1222 vaccination. The genes are TRBV19 and TRBJ1-5; D uncertain. This TCR was sampled from an adult in good health. The CDR3 sequence: CASSIGGSSNQPQHF. The DNA for the CDR3 is TGTGCCAGTAGTATAGGGGGATCTTCCAATCAGCCCCAGCATTTT.